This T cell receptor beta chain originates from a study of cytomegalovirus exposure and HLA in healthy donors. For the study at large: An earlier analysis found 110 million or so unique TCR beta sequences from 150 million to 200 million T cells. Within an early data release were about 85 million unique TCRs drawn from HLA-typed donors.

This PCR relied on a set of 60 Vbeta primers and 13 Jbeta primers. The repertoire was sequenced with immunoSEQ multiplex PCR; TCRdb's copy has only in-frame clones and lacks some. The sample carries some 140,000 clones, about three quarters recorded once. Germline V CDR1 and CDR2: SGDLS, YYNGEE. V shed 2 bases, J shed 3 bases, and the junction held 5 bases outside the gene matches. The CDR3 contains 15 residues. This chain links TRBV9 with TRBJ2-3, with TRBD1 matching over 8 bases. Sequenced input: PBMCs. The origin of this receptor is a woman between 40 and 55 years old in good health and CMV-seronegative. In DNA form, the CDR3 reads TGTGCCAGCAGCGTTACAGGGGGAGAGACAGATACGCAGTATTTT. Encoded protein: CASSVTGGETDTQYF.